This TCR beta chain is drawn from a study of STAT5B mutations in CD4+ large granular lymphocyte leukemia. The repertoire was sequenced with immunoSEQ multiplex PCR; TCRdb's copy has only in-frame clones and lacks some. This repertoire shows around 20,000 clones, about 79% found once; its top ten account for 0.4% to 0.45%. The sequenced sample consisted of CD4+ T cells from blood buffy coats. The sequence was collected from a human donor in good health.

CDR3 in DNA: TGTGCCAGCTCACCACCGATGCAGGTGAGGGAGACCCAGTACTTC. Protein product: CASSPPMQVRETQYF. This chain connects TRBV18 to TRBJ2-5; D gene uncertain. The CDR3 runs 15 residues. V was shortened by 0 bases and J by 5 bases, with 13 bases between the two germline ends. Germline CDR1 and CDR2: KGHSH and LQKENI.